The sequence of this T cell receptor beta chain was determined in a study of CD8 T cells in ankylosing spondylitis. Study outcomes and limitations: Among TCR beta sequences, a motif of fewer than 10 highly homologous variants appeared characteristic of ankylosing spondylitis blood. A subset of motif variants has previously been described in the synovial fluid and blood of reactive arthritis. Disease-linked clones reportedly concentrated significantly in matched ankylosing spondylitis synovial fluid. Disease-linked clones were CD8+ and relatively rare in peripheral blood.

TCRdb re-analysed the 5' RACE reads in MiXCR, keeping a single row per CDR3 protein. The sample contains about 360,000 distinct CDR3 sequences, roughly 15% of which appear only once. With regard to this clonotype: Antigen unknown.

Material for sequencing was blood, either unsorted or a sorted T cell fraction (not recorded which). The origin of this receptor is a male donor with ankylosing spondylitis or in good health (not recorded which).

CDR3 region: CSADPVGGQETQYF. The CDR3 region has the DNA TGCAGTGCTGACCCCGTAGGGGGGCAAGAGACCCAGTACTTC. The chain combines TRBV20-1 with TRBJ2-5; the D call may be TRBD1 or TRBD2 (6 bases each). V shed 5 bases and J shed 2 bases, with 15 bases lying between them. There are 14 residues in the CDR3. CDR1 is DFQATT, CDR2 SNEGSKA, per germline (reference sequence).